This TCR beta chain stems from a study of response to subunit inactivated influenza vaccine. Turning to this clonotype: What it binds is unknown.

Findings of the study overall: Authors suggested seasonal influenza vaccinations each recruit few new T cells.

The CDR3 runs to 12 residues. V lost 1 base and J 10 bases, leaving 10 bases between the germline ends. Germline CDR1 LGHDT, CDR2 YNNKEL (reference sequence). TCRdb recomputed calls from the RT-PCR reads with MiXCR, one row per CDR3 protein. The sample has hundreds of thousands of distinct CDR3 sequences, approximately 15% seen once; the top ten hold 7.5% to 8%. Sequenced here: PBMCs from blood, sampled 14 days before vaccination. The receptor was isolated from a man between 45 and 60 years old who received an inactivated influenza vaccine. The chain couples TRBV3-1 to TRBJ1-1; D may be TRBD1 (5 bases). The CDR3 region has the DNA TGTGCCAGCAGCCAAGTCTGGGGGGTAGCTTTCTTT. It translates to CASSQVWGVAFF.